This TCR beta chain was observed in a study of T cell responses to AZD1222 COVID-19 vaccine. J lost 6 bases, V lost 5 bases, and 8 bases had no gene match. The CDR3 contains 16 residues. Germline V gene data show CDR1 as SGHTA and CDR2 as FQGNSA. Produced via immunoSEQ multiplex PCR; TCRdb's table is partial and in-frame only. The sample has around 150,000 clones; around 88% are singletons. Overall study results and limits: In the spike-specific TCR repertoire, nearly half reportedly target unmutated variant regions.

With respect to this clone: Its antigen is not known.

The specimen comprised peripheral blood, sampled on day 0 of AZD1222 vaccination. The chain employs TRBV7-2 and TRBJ2-2; 11 bases are a match to TRBD2. This sequence originates from an adult in good health. CDR3 bases: TGTGCCAGCAGCCAAAGTAGCGGGAGGGGATCCGGGGAGCTGTTTTTT. The encoded protein is CASSQSSGRGSGELFF.